This TCR beta chain originates from a study of cytomegalovirus exposure and HLA in healthy donors. The PCR had 60 Vbeta and 13 Jbeta primers. The table came from immunoSEQ multiplex PCR; TCRdb's copy has only in-frame clones and leaves some out. The sample consists of approximately 180,000 clones, more than 9.5% of them appearing once. Trimming shortened V by 10 bases and J by 9 bases, and 6 bases separated the two germline ends. In germline, CDR1 is SGDLS, CDR2 YYNGEE. CDR3 length equals 8 residues. Regarding this clone: Its cognate antigen is unknown.

Findings and limits, study-wide: Sequencing had likely introduced a cluster of highly shared sequence variants as an artifact. TCR association rates varied by HLA locus in a later analysis, with DRB1 highest and HLA-C lowest.

This chain links TRBV9 with TRBJ2-3, with unresolved D. The sequencing input was PBMCs. The source is a man aged 50-59 years in good health and CMV-seropositive. CDR3 DNA sequence: TGTGCCCTTGTGACGCAGTATTTT. Amino acid sequence: CALVTQYF.